These 25 T cell receptor beta chains were sequenced from one sample in a study of blood T cell repertoires in COVID-19. Using immunoSEQ multiplex PCR, the repertoire was profiled, and TCRdb retains in-frame clones only, with some absent. Among 200,000 to 250,000 clones listed, 82% were seen once. Specimen: peripheral blood. These receptors were collected from a young woman with acute or convalescent COVID-19.

This chain connects TRBV7-2 to TRBJ2-7, with D possibly TRBD2 on 5 matching bases. V lost 3 bases and J 0 bases, leaving 6 bases between the germline ends. Germline V lookup: CDR1 SGHTA, CDR2 FQGNSA. The CDR3 sequence is 13 residues long. CDR3 amino acids: CASSLDFSYEQYF. CDR3 bases: TGTGCCAGCAGCTTGGACTTCTCCTACGAGCAGTACTTC. The full variable domain, completed using reference TRBV7-2 and TRBJ2-7, is GAGVSQSPSNKVTEKGKDVELRCDPISGHTALYWYRQSLGQGLEFLIYFQGNSAPDKSGLPSDRFSAERTGGSVSTLTIQRTQQEDSAVYLCASSLDFSYEQYFGPGTRLTVT.

The chain combines TRBV5-6 with TRBJ2-1; 8 bases are a match to TRBD2. V lost 3 bases to trimming and J lost 7 bases; unmatched junction nucleotides: 6. The CDR3 loop spans 14 amino acids. Germline CDR1 reads SGHDT; CDR2 reads YYEEEE. CDR3 DNA sequence: TGTGCCAGCAGCTCGAGCCCTAGCGGGAATGAGCAGTTCTTC. Protein sequence: CASSSSPSGNEQFF. Full variable domain (rest looked up from reference TRBV5-6 and TRBJ2-1): DAGVTQSPTHLIKTRGQQVTLRCSPKSGHDTVSWYQQALGQGPQFIFQYYEEEERQRGNFPDRFSGHQFPNYSSELNVNALLLGDSALYLCASSSSPSGNEQFFGPGTRLTVL.

The chain joins TRBV2 to TRBJ2-2; 11 bases agree with TRBD2. CDR3 length: 18 amino acids. Germline V gives CDR1 SNHLY, CDR2 FYNNEI. V lost 8 bases, J lost 4 bases, and 15 bases stayed unmatched. This CDR3 is CASPANPITSGGTGELFF. The DNA for the CDR3 is TGTGCCAGCCCCGCGAATCCGATAACTAGCGGGGGCACCGGGGAGCTGTTTTTT.

CDR3 in amino acids: CASSRAGGQYNEQFF. DNA of the CDR3: TGTGCCAGCAGCCGAGCGGGAGGGCAGTACAATGAGCAGTTCTTC. The V and J genes are TRBV7-9 and TRBJ2-1; TRBD2 matches 10 bases. Losses at the gene ends were 5 bases for V and 4 bases for J; bases not matched to a gene: 5. The germline V gene has CDR1 SEHNR and CDR2 FQNEAQ (reference sequence). The CDR3 spans 15 residues.

This chain uses TRBV6-4 with TRBJ2-1; 9 nucleotides align to TRBD2. After removal of 0 bases from V and 10 bases from J, the junction contained 7 bases not matched to a gene. The CDR3 is 15 amino acids. Germline V gene sequence: CDR1 MRHNA, CDR2 SNTAGT. CDR3 coding DNA: TGTGCCAGCAGTGACTCAATAGCGGGAGCTGAAGAGCAGTTCTTC. Protein product: CASSDSIAGAEEQFF.

This chain connects TRBV5-6 to TRBJ2-7, with a weak D call TRBD1 (6 bases). This CDR3 spans 12 amino acids. V dropped 5 bases and J dropped 7 bases, with 13 bases sitting between them. CDR1 and CDR2 (germline): SGHDT, YYEEEE. The chain's CDR3 is CASRLQGWEQYF. The CDR3 nucleotides read TGTGCCAGCAGGCTACAGGGTTGGGAGCAGTACTTC.

The V call is TRBV7-6, the J call TRBJ2-7, with TRBD2 as a possible D gene (6 bases). V dropped 5 bases and J dropped 2 bases, with 10 bases sitting between them. Germline V CDR1 and CDR2: SGHVS, FNYEAQ. This CDR3 comprises 13 residues. CDR3 coding DNA: TGTGCCAGCAGCCTCAGCGGGCCCTACGAGCAGTACTTC. Its translation is CASSLSGPYEQYF.

The chain employs TRBV20-1 and TRBJ2-1, with TRBD2 matching over 7 bases. The CDR3 totals 15 residues. The germline CDR1 and CDR2 sequences are DFQATT and SNEGSKA (reference sequence). The ends lost 3 bases at V and 2 bases at J; junction bases unmatched: 7. CDR3 bases: TGCAGTGCTAGTTTGGCGCGGGAGCCCTACAATGAGCAGTTCTTC. Its translation is CSASLAREPYNEQFF.

The chain carries TRBV6-6 and TRBJ2-1, with D possibly TRBD2 on 5 matching bases. CDR3 length: 16 residues. V lost 1 base and J lost 1, with 11 bases in between. CDR1 and CDR2 from the germline V gene are MNHNY and SVGAGI (reference sequence). The DNA of the CDR3 is TGTGCCAGCAGTTACTGGGCGGGCGCTTCCTACAATGAGCAGTTCTTC. Its protein is CASSYWAGASYNEQFF.

The rearrangement uses TRBV10-1 and TRBJ1-6, with 10 nucleotides matching TRBD1. There are 15 residues in the CDR3. In germline, CDR1 is WNHNN, CDR2 SYGVQD (reference sequence). With V trimmed by 10 bases and J by 8 bases, 11 bases remained unmatched. CDR3 nucleotide sequence: TGCGCCAACCCTCGGGACAGGGGAGTCTATTCACCCCTCCACTTT. Translation: CANPRDRGVYSPLHF.

The rearrangement joins TRBV24-1 to TRBJ2-1; a possible D gene is TRBD2 (5 bases). CDR1 is KGHDR and CDR2 is SFDVKD in the germline V gene. CDR3 length equals 15 residues. V was pared by 2 bases and J by 4 bases, with 11 bases between. The CDR3 sequence: CATSDSDWGYNEQFF. The DNA for the CDR3 is TGTGCCACCAGTGATTCGGACTGGGGATACAATGAGCAGTTCTTC.

The rearrangement uses TRBV10-3 and TRBJ2-1, with TRBD2 identical over 12 bases. Germline-derived CDR1 and CDR2 are ENHRY and SYGVKD. The length of the CDR3 is 15 residues. The V segment lost 4 bases and the J segment 7 bases; nucleotides outside the gene matches: 5. The CDR3 DNA follows: TGTGCCATCAGTGGGGCTAGCGGGAGGGTGAATGAGCAGTTCTTC. Its protein is CAISGASGRVNEQFF.

The CDR3 DNA reads TGTGCCAGTAGCGGACAGAGTTACAATGAGCAGTTCTTC. It encodes CASSGQSYNEQFF. This chain joins TRBV19 and TRBJ2-1; TRBD1 is a possible D gene (6 bases). The V gene's germline CDR1 is LNHDA and CDR2 SQIVND (reference sequence). The CDR3 is made up of 13 amino acids. Trimming shortened V by 6 bases and J by 4 bases, and 10 bases separated the two germline ends.

V gene TRBV29-1 combines with J gene TRBJ2-7, with 12 bases lining up with TRBD2. This CDR3 contains 16 residues. J gave up 1 base and V 4 bases, and 8 bases lay outside the gene matches. Looked up from germline, CDR1 is SQVTM and CDR2 is ANQGSEA. The CDR3 DNA sequence: TGCAGCGTTGTATTGACTAGCGGGAGCCTTTCCTACGAGCAGTACTTC. Amino acids: CSVVLTSGSLSYEQYF.

V gene TRBV6-2 or TRBV6-3 combines with J gene TRBJ2-1, with D perhaps TRBD1 (5 bases). This CDR3 is built from 18 residues. From germline, CDR1 is MNHEY and CDR2 SVGEGT. Trimming left V 6 bases short and J 0 bases short, with 21 bases between. DNA for the CDR3: TGTGCCAGCAGCGGTAATTTCATGGGGCCGAGCTCCTACAATGAGCAGTTCTTC. The encoded protein is CASSGNFMGPSSYNEQFF.

The V gene is TRBV28, the J gene TRBJ2-3, with 10 nucleotides matching TRBD2. The germline V gene encodes CDR1 MDHEN and CDR2 SYDVKM. Trimming at V came to 5 bases and at J to 0 bases, leaving 14 bases not matched to a gene. The length of the CDR3 is 19 residues. DNA of the CDR3: TGTGCCAGCAGTACTATATGGGCTAGCGGGGGTTCTAGCACAGATACGCAGTATTTT. This codes for CASSTIWASGGSSTDTQYF.

The gene calls are TRBV6-6 and TRBJ1-6, with TRBD1 as a possible D gene (5 bases). Trimming took 5 bases from V and 9 from J, leaving 17 bases between them. The germline gives CDR1 MNHNY, CDR2 SVGAGI (reference sequence). This CDR3 region has 15 residues. The CDR3 is CASSPPGVGASPLHF. The DNA for the CDR3 is TGTGCCAGCAGTCCCCCGGGGGTAGGGGCTTCACCCCTCCACTTT.

The chain employs TRBV7-2 and TRBJ1-4; the match to TRBD1 covers 7 bases. Germline V gene lookup returns CDR1 SGHTA and CDR2 FQGNSA. The CDR3 is made up of 17 amino acids. The V and J ends lost 1 base and 7 bases, in that order; junction bases with no gene match: 12. CDR3 sequence: CASSLVLATGRGEKLFF. The CDR3 nucleotides read TGTGCCAGCAGCTTAGTCTTGGCGACAGGGCGGGGTGAAAAACTGTTTTTT.

This chain connects TRBV4-3 to TRBJ1-3, with D unclear. CDR1 is LGHNA, CDR2 YSLEER, per germline. V was trimmed by 1 base and J by 2 bases, leaving 9 bases between them. There are 15 residues in the CDR3. CDR3 bases: TGCGCCAGCAGCCAAGCCTCGGGAGCTGGAAACACCATATATTTT. This gives the protein CASSQASGAGNTIYF.

This rearrangement joins TRBV19 to TRBJ2-7, with D maybe TRBD1 (6 bases). Trimming removed 5 bases at V and 6 bases at J, with 29 bases between. The CDR3 is 18 amino acids. Looked up from germline, CDR1 is LNHDA and CDR2 is SQIVND (reference sequence). CDR3 sequence (DNA): TGTGCCAGTAGTTCTCGGCCCCCTGGCGGCGCGAGGGGGATCGAGCAGTACTTC. Its protein is CASSSRPPGGARGIEQYF.

This clone was found a few times. The chain joins TRBV7-9 to TRBJ1-2, with TRBD1 matching 8 bases. The V gene's germline CDR1 is SEHNR and CDR2 FQNEAQ (reference sequence). This CDR3 is built from 17 residues. Unmatched junction bases numbered 11, after V lost 1 base and J lost 4 bases. The CDR3 here is CASSLVAGRGLGYGYTF. The CDR3 bases are TGTGCCAGCAGCTTAGTTGCTGGCAGGGGGCTTGGCTATGGCTACACCTTC.

The CDR3 here is CASSFFSGELFF. The CDR3 bases are TGTGCCAGCAGTTTTTTCTCCGGGGAGCTGTTTTTT. V is TRBV28 and J is TRBJ2-2; D is undetermined. There are 12 residues in the CDR3. CDR1 MDHEN and CDR2 SYDVKM come from the germline V gene. V lost 3 bases and J lost 6, with 5 bases in between.

V gene TRBV6-2 or TRBV6-3 combines with J gene TRBJ2-7; TRBD2 agrees at 7 bases. The CDR3 is 14 amino acids. Trimming cost V 3 bases and J 4 bases; bases outside gene matches: 6. The germline V gene encodes CDR1 MNHEY and CDR2 SVGEGT. The CDR3 DNA sequence: TGTGCCAGCAGTTATCAAGCGGGATCGTACGAGCAGTACTTC. Protein product: CASSYQAGSYEQYF.

The chain employs TRBV2 and TRBJ1-2, with D perhaps TRBD1 (6 bases). This CDR3 contains 13 residues. V shed 4 bases and J shed 2 bases, with 8 bases lying between them. Germline values: CDR1 SNHLY, CDR2 FYNNEI. The CDR3: CASSAGTNYGYTF. DNA of the CDR3: TGTGCCAGCAGTGCGGGGACAAACTATGGCTACACCTTC.

This chain uses TRBV2 with TRBJ2-1; TRBD1 agrees at 7 bases. Trimming at V came to 6 bases and at J to 1 base, leaving 6 bases not matched to a gene. Per germline, CDR1 SNHLY and CDR2 FYNNEI. This CDR3 comprises 15 residues. The CDR3 DNA sequence: TGTGCCAGCAGGAAGGGGGCGAGTTCCTACAATGAGCAGTTCTTC. It specifies CASRKGASSYNEQFF.